This entry features one T cell receptor (beta chain) sequence. Arm-PCR of CDR3 regions with iRepertoire HTBI primers generated TCR beta libraries. One entry per CDR3 protein, called by TCRdb with MiXCR from the multiplex PCR reads. The repertoire has 200,000 to 250,000 distinct CDR3 sequences, about 16% of them found once; the top ten carry 22%. J lost 3 bases, V lost 8 bases, and 7 bases had no gene match. The V gene's germline CDR1 is MNHEY and CDR2 SMNVEV (reference sequence). This CDR3 is built from 15 residues. The data were obtained in a study of regulatory T cells in long-lasting Graves disease. Time point here: newly diagnosed GD, antithyroid drugs for less than 3 months. PBMC RNA served as the TCR library source.

The sequence was obtained from a female donor with Graves disease. The chain carries TRBV27 and TRBJ2-3, with TRBD2 matching over 11 bases. Sequenced material: peripheral blood mononuclear cells (PBMCs), taken at new diagnosis, from a patient treated with antithyroid drugs. The CDR3 DNA reads as TGTGCCAGCTGCCTCGGGACTAGCGGTACAGATACGCAGTATTTT. Residues: CASCLGTSGTDTQYF.